This is a list of T cell receptor beta chains from one sample in a study of human T cells and chemical hapten exposure. TCRdb independently ran MiXCR on the RACE reads; one entry per CDR3 protein. The sample shows around 260,000 distinct CDR3 sequences, about 8.1% of them seen only once. The source was whole blood, collected in connection with sensitization to the hapten diphenylcyclopropenone (DPC). These receptors all stem from a middle-aged woman with alopecia areata. Some clones in this sample may be carry-over from other donors' samples. Both conserved end residues are part of each CDR3. D genes are given only for firm matches. Not all rows give a size; the values are once, few, many and, for expanded clones, a class.

DNA,CDR3,V,size,J,D
TGTGCCAGCAGCTTAGATTACAGGGTCCAAGAGACCCAGTACTTC,CASSLDYRVQETQYF,TRBV7-6,few,TRBJ2-5,NA
TGTGCCAGCAGTTACCGTGTACTAGACAATGAGCAGTTCTTC,CASSYRVLDNEQFF,TRBV6-5,NA,TRBJ2-1,NA
TGTGCCAGCAGTGAACGCGGCGGCTTCCGAGATACGCAGTATTTT,CASSERGGFRDTQYF,TRBV2,NA,TRBJ2-3,NA
TGTGCCAGCAGCCAATCAAGCGGGTTTTACAATGAGCAGTTCTTC,CASSQSSGFYNEQFF,TRBV4-2,NA,TRBJ2-1,NA
TGTGCCAGCAGGAATTCCCGGGACAGGGGGGAATGGACTGAAGCTTTCTTT,CASRNSRDRGEWTEAFF,TRBV12-3/TRBV12-4,few,TRBJ1-1,TRBD1
TGTGCCAGCAGTTACCAGAACGTCGGCACAGATACGCAGTATTTT,CASSYQNVGTDTQYF,TRBV6-6,few,TRBJ2-3,NA
TGTGCCAGCAGTTTTATACAGGGGGCCCACGAGCAGTACTTC,CASSFIQGAHEQYF,TRBV28,NA,TRBJ2-7,TRBD1
TGTGCCAGCAGTTTATCCGAAAATCCAATTGGCTACACCTTC,CASSLSENPIGYTF,TRBV12-3/TRBV12-4,few,TRBJ1-2,NA
TGTGCCAGCAGCATGCCGCAGGGGGCGGTCTCCTACGAGCAGTACTTC,CASSMPQGAVSYEQYF,TRBV9,NA,TRBJ2-7,TRBD1
TGTGCCAGCAGTCTGGGGGACGGCCGTGAAGCTTTCTTT,CASSLGDGREAFF,TRBV9,many,TRBJ1-1,NA
TGTGCCAGCAGCTTGCAGGGTTATGCAGATACGCAGTATTTT,CASSLQGYADTQYF,TRBV7-2,few,TRBJ2-3,NA
TGTGCCAGCACCACTGTCAGTAACTATGGCTACACCTTC,CASTTVSNYGYTF,TRBV5-4,NA,TRBJ1-2,NA
TGCGCCAGCAGCCAAGTGCTGGGGAGGCCCACAGATACGCAGTATTTT,CASSQVLGRPTDTQYF,TRBV4-3,few,TRBJ2-3,NA
TGTGCCACCTCCGGAGCGTCCTACAATGAGCAGTTCTTC,CATSGASYNEQFF,TRBV27,few,TRBJ2-1,NA
TGTGCCAGCAGTTCCGGGCTTCGAGGCTCTTCACCCCTCCACTTT,CASSSGLRGSSPLHF,TRBV12-3/TRBV12-4,few,TRBJ1-6,NA
TGTGCCAGCAGACAACAGGGCCAGGAACCGGGCGGAGGAAAGTTCTTC,CASRQQGQEPGGGKFF,TRBV6-6,NA,TRBJ2-1,NA
TGTGCCAGCAGCTTCTGGGTCTCTGGGGCCAACGTCCTGACTTTC,CASSFWVSGANVLTF,TRBV7-9,few,TRBJ2-6,NA
TGCAGTGCTAGCCTACAGGGAAATGGCGGGGAGCTGTTTTTT,CSASLQGNGGELFF,TRBV20-1,NA,TRBJ2-2,NA
TGTGCCAGCAGTCCTACCTGGGACTTGGGGGGAGGTCTTGACCAAGAGACCCAGTACTTC,CASSPTWDLGGGLDQETQYF,TRBV28,few,TRBJ2-5,NA
TGTGCCAGCAACCCTGGCGGGAGCAATCAGCCCCAGCATTTT,CASNPGGSNQPQHF,TRBV12-3/TRBV12-4,NA,TRBJ1-5,NA
TGTGCCAGCAGTGAATTGACACGGGGATCACCCCTCCACTTT,CASSELTRGSPLHF,TRBV6-1,few,TRBJ1-6,NA
TGTGCCAGCAGTCCCTACGAGGGCCCCACAGATACGCAGTATTTT,CASSPYEGPTDTQYF,TRBV6-5,few,TRBJ2-3,NA
TGTGCCAGCAGCCCTTACCCAGGGACCCAGTACTTC,CASSPYPGTQYF,TRBV14,few,TRBJ2-5,NA
TGCAGCGTTGAAGATCGGGCGGGCTCTAACTATGGCTACACCTTC,CSVEDRAGSNYGYTF,TRBV29-1,few,TRBJ1-2,NA
TGTGCCAGCAGCTGGGCAGGATCGTACCAAGAGACCCAGTACTTC,CASSWAGSYQETQYF,TRBV3-1,NA,TRBJ2-5,NA
TGTGCCAGCAGCGGTCCCCCTGAGCAAAAACTGTTTTTT,CASSGPPEQKLFF,TRBV9,many,TRBJ1-4,NA
TGCGCCAGCAGCCCACAGGACAGGGGAGAAGGCTACACCTTC,CASSPQDRGEGYTF,TRBV5-1,many,TRBJ1-2,TRBD1
TGTGCCAGCAGTGTACAGGGGACCTTGAACACTGAAGCTTTCTTT,CASSVQGTLNTEAFF,TRBV2,few,TRBJ1-1,TRBD1
TGTGCCAGCAGCCAAACAGGGGCCTCACCCCTCCACTTT,CASSQTGASPLHF,TRBV6-5,NA,TRBJ1-6,TRBD1
TGTGCCAGCAGTTTACAGAGGGCTGGGGCCAACGTCCTGACTTTC,CASSLQRAGANVLTF,TRBV28,many,TRBJ2-6,NA
TGCAGTGCTACTAGCGGGTCCGCGAGCTCCTACAATGAGCAGTTCTTC,CSATSGSASSYNEQFF,TRBV20-1,many,TRBJ2-1,TRBD2
TGTGCCAGCAGCTCGTATGACACCTACACTGAAGCTTTCTTT,CASSSYDTYTEAFF,TRBV7-9,NA,TRBJ1-1,NA
TGTGCCAGCAGTCCGGGACAGGGGTATTCACCCCTCCACTTT,CASSPGQGYSPLHF,TRBV12-3/TRBV12-4,few,TRBJ1-6,TRBD1
TGTGCCAGCGCTCCATCCTCTGGAAACACCATATATTTT,CASAPSSGNTIYF,TRBV9,few,TRBJ1-3,NA
TGTGCCAGCAGTCACCCGGGACTAGCGGACCCTCAGTACTTC,CASSHPGLADPQYF,TRBV12-3/TRBV12-4,few,TRBJ2-4,TRBD2
TGTGCCAGCAGCTTAATGGACGGGAGTACAGATACGCAGTATTTT,CASSLMDGSTDTQYF,TRBV7-9,few,TRBJ2-3,NA
TGCGCCAGCAGCTCCCCCAGGGCAGGGTCCTCCTATGGCTACACCTTC,CASSSPRAGSSYGYTF,TRBV5-1,NA,TRBJ1-2,NA
TGTGCCAGCAGCCGGAACAGGGGCGAAGAGACCCAGTACTTC,CASSRNRGEETQYF,TRBV7-9,few,TRBJ2-5,TRBD1
TGCAGCGCTGGGGGGCATACGAAAGAGACCCAGTACTTC,CSAGGHTKETQYF,TRBV29-1,few,TRBJ2-5,NA
TGTGCCAGCAGCCAAGATGACGAGAACGTATACAATGAGCAGTTCTTC,CASSQDDENVYNEQFF,TRBV3-1,NA,TRBJ2-1,NA
TGTGCCAGCAGGAAAGAAAGGAGGGTGACAGAACAGCCCCAGCATTTT,CASRKERRVTEQPQHF,TRBV21-1,NA,TRBJ1-5,NA
TGTGCCATCAAGGCAGACTCCTATAATTCACCCCTCCACTTT,CAIKADSYNSPLHF,TRBV10-3,NA,TRBJ1-6,NA
TGTGCCAGCAGTCCCTGGGACCTCAGCTCCTACGAGCAGTACTTC,CASSPWDLSSYEQYF,TRBV6-2/TRBV6-3,NA,TRBJ2-7,NA
TGTGCCAGCAGTGCACTTGACAGGGGGCGAGGAGAGACCCAGTACTTC,CASSALDRGRGETQYF,TRBV27,few,TRBJ2-5,TRBD1
TGTGCCAGCAGCTTAGTAATGGACACTGAAGCTTTCTTT,CASSLVMDTEAFF,TRBV5-4,few,TRBJ1-1,NA
TGTGCCAGTGGGGACAGACTGTATCAGCCCCAGCATTTT,CASGDRLYQPQHF,TRBV6-2/TRBV6-3,few,TRBJ1-5,TRBD1
TGTGCCAGTAGTAGCACAGGGGGCACAGATACGCAGTATTTT,CASSSTGGTDTQYF,TRBV19,many,TRBJ2-3,TRBD1
TGCGCCAGCAGCCAAGAGGGGTCAGGAATAGGTACGCAGTATTTT,CASSQEGSGIGTQYF,TRBV4-1,NA,TRBJ2-3,NA
TGTGCCAGCAATTGGGGGGCAACCGGGGAGCTGTTTTTT,CASNWGATGELFF,TRBV28,few,TRBJ2-2,NA
TGTGCCAGTCAGCCACCTGGGGTCGAGCAGTACTTC,CASQPPGVEQYF,TRBV6-2/TRBV6-3,few,TRBJ2-7,NA
TGTGCCATCCGTACAGGGAACACTGAAGCTTTCTTT,CAIRTGNTEAFF,TRBV10-3,NA,TRBJ1-1,NA
TGCAGCGTTCAAGACAGGGTAGCCAAAAACATTCAGTACTTC,CSVQDRVAKNIQYF,TRBV29-1,NA,TRBJ2-4,TRBD1
TGCGCCAGCAGCTTGGGGACAGTTCAAGAGACCCAGTACTTC,CASSLGTVQETQYF,TRBV5-1,few,TRBJ2-5,NA
TGTGCCACTAGACAGGGCCTTAATCAGCCCCAGCATTTT,CATRQGLNQPQHF,TRBV28,few,TRBJ1-5,TRBD1
TGCAGCGTTGGTCCACTTCCCTCGAGCACAGATACGCAGTATTTT,CSVGPLPSSTDTQYF,TRBV29-1,NA,TRBJ2-3,NA
TGTGCCAGCAGCCTGAGTTTGTCCGGTCAGCCCCAGCATTTT,CASSLSLSGQPQHF,TRBV3-1,few,TRBJ1-5,NA
TGTGCCAGCAGTGCCCCCGGTTATCAGCGGCCCTATCAGCCCCAGCATTTT,CASSAPGYQRPYQPQHF,TRBV25-1,few,TRBJ1-5,NA